The sequence of this T cell receptor beta chain was determined in a study of cytomegalovirus exposure and HLA in healthy donors. Looking at the study overall: A subsequent analysis reported that the roughly 130 validation repertoires were produced on the same platform that had also been used for the roughly 700 first-cohort repertoires.

Some clones are missing from TCRdb's copy, which holds only in-frame ones; the method was immunoSEQ multiplex PCR. The table has some 240,000 clones, 70% to 90% seen once; the top ten hold over 0.95%. Details on this clone: Its antigen is not known.

Trimming cost V 6 bases and J 4 bases, with 17 bases left between them. CDR3 length equals 15 residues. Germline CDR1 MNHNY, CDR2 SVGAGI (reference sequence). Study-wide points: Most TCR sequences proved rare, with some public TCRs found in many donors. A list of about 180 TCR beta chains associated with cytomegalovirus was given. In a later analysis, first-cohort TCR clusters were found to tend to co-occur in the approximately 120 validation repertoires.

The sequenced sample was PBMCs. The V call is TRBV6-6, the J call TRBJ2-3, with D perhaps matching TRBD2 (7 bases). The TCR comes from a woman in her twenties or thirties in good health and CMV-seropositive. The CDR3 loop reads CASRQRGGLADTQYF. The CDR3 nucleotides read TGTGCCAGCAGGCAAAGGGGGGGGCTCGCAGATACGCAGTATTTT.